Sequencing of this T cell receptor beta chain was carried out in a study of blood T cell repertoires in COVID-19 (dated by TCRdb to 2018 to 2020). A note on the overall study: Samples covering the acute and convalescent phases of COVID-19 were provided by collaborators in the United States, Italy and Spain. Subjects who had been exposed to COVID-19, were actively infected with it, or had recovered from it provided the deeply sampled blood TCRbeta repertoires that made up the dataset. The repertoires were released in a freely available public database meant as a resource for research on the immune response to SARS-CoV-2. The samples were drawn from the first 160 participants of the ongoing ImmuneRACE study and from some 1,300 subjects provided by 6 global collaborators. The material from the prospective study consisted of cDNA or gDNA derived from T cells, B-cell-depleted T cells, or PBMCs. Nearly every sample came with metadata listing a de-identified subject ID, COVID-19 status, age in years and sex. Where available, HLA class I and class II types were obtained from metadata supplied by the sample provider rather than from assay-based typing. Points the paper makes about the study in general: How much clinical and demographic metadata was included differed by source and by participant, and the metadata was provided uncurated.

With respect to this clone: The target of this receptor is not known. No per-base quality is available; no much larger clone lies one base away.

The immunoSEQ Assay, a bias-controlled multiplex PCR, was used to amplify TCRbeta CDR3 regions from genomic DNA. The published analysis was carried out like this. Within the assay, amplification of reference gene primers was used to estimate how many nucleated cells each sample contained. Sequence reads were collapsed and filtered to measure the absolute abundance of every unique TCRbeta CDR3 rearrangement. For each sample, productive Simpson clonality was calculated by taking the square root of Simpson's diversity index across productive rearrangements. In its TCRdb copy, this immuneACCESS table keeps in-frame sequences only and misses some clones. Where compared with another copy, unresolved V genes explain less than half of these, and the others have no known cause. V and J calls and clone size are given by that table; D and trimming were obtained from the DNA. The sample contains hundreds of thousands of clones, around 86% of them found a single time. Together, the top ten hold more than 1.4% of the sample.

The collaborating institutions used their own protocols to collect whole blood in K2EDTA tubes. For TCRbeta analysis, collaborators shipped samples as frozen whole blood, isolated PBMCs, or DNA extracted from either of those sample types. Inclusive of the bounding cysteine and phenylalanine, the CDR3 is 15 residues long. The DNA shown is the 45-base CDR3, in frame from base 1. Clipping removes 4 bases from V and 1 base from J, with 5 as the unmatched junction base count. CDR1 and CDR2 are drawn from the germline V gene: MNHEY, SVGAGI. The receptor was derived from a woman in her thirties with active or convalescent COVID-19. This receptor chain uses TRBV6-5 and TRBJ1-1; 8 bases in the middle match TRBD1. The sample was peripheral blood. The CDR3 corresponds to CASSSRTGTNTEAFF. The DNA is as follows: TGTGCCAGCAGTTCGAGGACAGGGACGAACACTGAAGCTTTCTTT.